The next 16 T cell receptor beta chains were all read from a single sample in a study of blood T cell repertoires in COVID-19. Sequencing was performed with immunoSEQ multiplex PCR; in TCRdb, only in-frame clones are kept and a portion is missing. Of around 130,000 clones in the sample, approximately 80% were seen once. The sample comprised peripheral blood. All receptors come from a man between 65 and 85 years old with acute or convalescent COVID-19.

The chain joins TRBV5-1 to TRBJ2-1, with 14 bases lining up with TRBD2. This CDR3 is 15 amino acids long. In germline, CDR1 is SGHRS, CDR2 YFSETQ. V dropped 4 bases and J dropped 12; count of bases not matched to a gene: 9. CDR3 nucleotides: TGCGCCAGCAGCAACACCGGGACTAGCGGGGGAGGGCAGTTCTTC. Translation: CASSNTGTSGGGQFF.

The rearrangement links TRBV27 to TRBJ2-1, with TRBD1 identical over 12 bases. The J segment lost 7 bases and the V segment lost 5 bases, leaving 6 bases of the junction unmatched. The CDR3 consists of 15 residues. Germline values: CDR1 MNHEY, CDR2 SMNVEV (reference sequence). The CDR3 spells CASSPGQGAWNEQFF. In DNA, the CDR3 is TGTGCCAGCAGTCCGGGACAGGGGGCGTGGAATGAGCAGTTCTTC.

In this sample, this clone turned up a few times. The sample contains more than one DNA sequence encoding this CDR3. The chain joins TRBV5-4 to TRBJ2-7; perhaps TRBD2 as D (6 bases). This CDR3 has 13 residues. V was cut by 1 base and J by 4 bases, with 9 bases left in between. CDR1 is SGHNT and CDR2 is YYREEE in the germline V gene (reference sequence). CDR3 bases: TGTGCCAGCAGCTTGACCGGGGGTTACGAGCAGTACTTC. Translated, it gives CASSLTGGYEQYF.

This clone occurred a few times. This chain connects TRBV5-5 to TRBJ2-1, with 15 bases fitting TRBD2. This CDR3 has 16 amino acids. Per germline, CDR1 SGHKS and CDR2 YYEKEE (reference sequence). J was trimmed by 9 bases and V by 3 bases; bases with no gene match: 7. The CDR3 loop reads CASSSGLAGGPSEQFF. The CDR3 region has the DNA TGTGCCAGCAGCTCCGGACTAGCGGGGGGGCCGAGTGAGCAGTTCTTC.

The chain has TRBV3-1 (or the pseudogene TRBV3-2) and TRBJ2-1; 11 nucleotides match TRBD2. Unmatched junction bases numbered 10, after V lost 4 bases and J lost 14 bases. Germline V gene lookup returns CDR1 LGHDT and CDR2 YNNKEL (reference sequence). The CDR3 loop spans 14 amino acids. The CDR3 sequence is CASSPSSGGPPKFF. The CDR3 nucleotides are TGTGCCAGCAGCCCTTCTAGCGGGGGGCCCCCGAAGTTCTTC.

The CDR3 DNA reads TGCGCCAGCAGCTCCGGGACAGGAGGCTACACCTTC. Protein: CASSSGTGGYTF. The chain has TRBV5-1 and TRBJ1-2; the match to TRBD1 covers 8 bases. The CDR3 extends over 12 amino acids. Trimming at V came to 3 bases and at J to 8 bases, leaving 3 bases not matched to a gene. Germline assignment: CDR1 SGHRS and CDR2 YFSETQ.

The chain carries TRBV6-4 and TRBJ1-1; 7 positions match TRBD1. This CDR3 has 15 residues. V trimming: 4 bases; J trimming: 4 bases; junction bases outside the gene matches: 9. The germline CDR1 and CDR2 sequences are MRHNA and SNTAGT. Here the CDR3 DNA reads TGTGCCAGCAGTGGGGGAACAGGGGAGGTCACTGAAGCTTTCTTT. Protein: CASSGGTGEVTEAFF.

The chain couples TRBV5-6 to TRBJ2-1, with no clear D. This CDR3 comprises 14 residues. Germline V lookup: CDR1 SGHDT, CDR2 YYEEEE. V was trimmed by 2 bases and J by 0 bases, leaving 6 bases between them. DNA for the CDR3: TGTGCCAGCAGCTTCAGATCCTCCTACAATGAGCAGTTCTTC. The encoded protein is CASSFRSSYNEQFF.

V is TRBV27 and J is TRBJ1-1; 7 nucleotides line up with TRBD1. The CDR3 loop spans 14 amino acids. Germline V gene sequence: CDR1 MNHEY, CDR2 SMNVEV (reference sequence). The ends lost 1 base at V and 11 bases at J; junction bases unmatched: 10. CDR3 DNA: TGTGCCAGCAGTTTATGGGCCGACAGGGTGAGGGCTTTCTTT. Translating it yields CASSLWADRVRAFF.

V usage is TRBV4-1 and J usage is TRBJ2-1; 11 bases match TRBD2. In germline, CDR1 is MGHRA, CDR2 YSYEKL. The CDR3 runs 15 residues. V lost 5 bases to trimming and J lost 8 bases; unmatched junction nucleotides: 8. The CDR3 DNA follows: TGCGCCAGCAGCTTTGGGACTAGCGGTAGGGATGAGCAGTTCTTC. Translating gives CASSFGTSGRDEQFF.

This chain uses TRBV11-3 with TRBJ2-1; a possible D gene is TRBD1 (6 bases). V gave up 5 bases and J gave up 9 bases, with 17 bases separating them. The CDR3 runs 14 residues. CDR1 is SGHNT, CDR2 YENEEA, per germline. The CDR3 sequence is CASSPSRDIFEQFF. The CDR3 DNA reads TGTGCCAGCAGCCCGTCCCGGGACATTTTTGAGCAGTTCTTC. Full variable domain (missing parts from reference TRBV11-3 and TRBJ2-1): EAGVVQSPRYKIIEKKQPVAFWCNPISGHNTLYWYLQNLGQGPELLIRYENEEAVDDSQLPKDRFSAERLKGVDSTLKIQPAELGDSAVYLCASSPSRDIFEQFFGPGTRLTVL.

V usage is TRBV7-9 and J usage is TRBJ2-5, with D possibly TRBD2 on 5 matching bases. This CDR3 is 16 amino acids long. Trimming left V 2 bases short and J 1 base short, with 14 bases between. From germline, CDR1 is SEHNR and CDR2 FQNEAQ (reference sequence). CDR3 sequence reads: CASSLIRTDRQETQYF. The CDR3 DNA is TGTGCCAGCAGCTTAATCAGGACTGACCGCCAAGAGACCCAGTACTTC.

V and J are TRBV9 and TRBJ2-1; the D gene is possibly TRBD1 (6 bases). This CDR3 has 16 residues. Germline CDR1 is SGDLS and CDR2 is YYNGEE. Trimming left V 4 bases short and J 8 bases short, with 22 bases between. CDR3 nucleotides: TGTGCCAGCAGCCCTCACCCAGGGGTGGCCTCGGATGAGCAGTTCTTC. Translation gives CASSPHPGVASDEQFF.

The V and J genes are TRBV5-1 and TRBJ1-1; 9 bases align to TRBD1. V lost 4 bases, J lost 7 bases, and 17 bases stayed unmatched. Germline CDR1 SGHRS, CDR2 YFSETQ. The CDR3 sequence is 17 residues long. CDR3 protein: CASSPPHSGQGWVEAFF. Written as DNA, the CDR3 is TGCGCCAGCAGCCCCCCCCATTCTGGACAGGGGTGGGTTGAAGCTTTCTTT.

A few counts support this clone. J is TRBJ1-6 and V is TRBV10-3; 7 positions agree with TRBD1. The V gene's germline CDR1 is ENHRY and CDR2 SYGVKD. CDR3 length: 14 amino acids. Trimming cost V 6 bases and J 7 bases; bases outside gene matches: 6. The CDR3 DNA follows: TGTGCCATCAGAACCGGGACAGAGAATTCACCCCTCCACTTT. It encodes CAIRTGTENSPLHF.

CDR3 in amino acids: CASSEYTGDYGYTF. DNA for the CDR3: TGCGCCAGCAGTGAGTACACAGGGGACTATGGCTACACCTTC. The chain links TRBV10-2 to TRBJ1-2; 7 bases match TRBD1. The CDR3 contains 14 residues. CDR1 and CDR2 (germline): WSHSY, SAAADI. V lost 1 base, J lost 3 bases, and 2 bases stayed unmatched.